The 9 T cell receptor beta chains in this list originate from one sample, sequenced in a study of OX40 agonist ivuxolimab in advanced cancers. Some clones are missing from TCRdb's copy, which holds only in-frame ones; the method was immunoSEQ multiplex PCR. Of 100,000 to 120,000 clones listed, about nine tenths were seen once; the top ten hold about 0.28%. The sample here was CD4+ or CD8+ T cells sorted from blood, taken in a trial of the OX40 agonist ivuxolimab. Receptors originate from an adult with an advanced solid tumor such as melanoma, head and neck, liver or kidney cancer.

The CDR3 DNA follows: TGTGCCAGCAGCCCGGCAGGGTTTGCTGAGCAGTTCTTC. Its protein product is CASSPAGFAEQFF. The rearrangement uses TRBV6-4 and TRBJ2-1; maybe TRBD1 (5 bases). V shed 6 bases and J shed 9 bases, with 15 bases lying between them. This CDR3 spans 13 amino acids. Germline values: CDR1 MRHNA, CDR2 SNTAGT.

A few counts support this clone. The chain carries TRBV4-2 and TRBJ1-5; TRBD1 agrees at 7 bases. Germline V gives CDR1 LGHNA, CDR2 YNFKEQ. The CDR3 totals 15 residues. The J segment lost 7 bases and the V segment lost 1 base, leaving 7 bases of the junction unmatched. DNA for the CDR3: TGTGCCAGCAGCCAAGGACAGGGCTCATGGCAGCCCCAGCATTTT. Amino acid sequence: CASSQGQGSWQPQHF.

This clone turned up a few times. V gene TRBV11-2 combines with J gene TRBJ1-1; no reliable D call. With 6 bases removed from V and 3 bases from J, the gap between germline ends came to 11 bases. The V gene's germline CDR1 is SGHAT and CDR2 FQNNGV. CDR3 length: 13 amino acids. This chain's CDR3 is CASSKREDTEAFF. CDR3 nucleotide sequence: TGTGCCAGCAGTAAAAGAGAGGACACTGAAGCTTTCTTT. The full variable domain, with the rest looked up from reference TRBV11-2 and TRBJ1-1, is EAGVAQSPRYKIIEKRQSVAFWCNPISGHATLYWYQQILGQGPKLLIQFQNNGVVDDSQLPKDRFSAERLKGVDSTLKIQPAKLEDSAVYLCASSKREDTEAFFGQGTRLTVV.

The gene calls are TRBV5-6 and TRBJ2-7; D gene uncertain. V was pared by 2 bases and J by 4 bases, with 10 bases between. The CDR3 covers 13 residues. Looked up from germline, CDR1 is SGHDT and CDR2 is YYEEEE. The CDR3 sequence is CASSLKDMYEQYF. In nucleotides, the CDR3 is TGTGCCAGCAGCTTAAAAGACATGTACGAGCAGTACTTC. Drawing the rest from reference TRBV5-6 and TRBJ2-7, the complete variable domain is DAGVTQSPTHLIKTRGQQVTLRCSPKSGHDTVSWYQQALGQGPQFIFQYYEEEERQRGNFPDRFSGHQFPNYSSELNVNALLLGDSALYLCASSLKDMYEQYFGPGTRLTVT.

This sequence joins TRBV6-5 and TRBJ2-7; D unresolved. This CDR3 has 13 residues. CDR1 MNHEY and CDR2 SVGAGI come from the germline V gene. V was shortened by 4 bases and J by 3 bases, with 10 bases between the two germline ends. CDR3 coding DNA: TGTGCCAGCAGTTCGTCCCGCAACTACGAGCAGTACTTC. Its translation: CASSSSRNYEQYF.

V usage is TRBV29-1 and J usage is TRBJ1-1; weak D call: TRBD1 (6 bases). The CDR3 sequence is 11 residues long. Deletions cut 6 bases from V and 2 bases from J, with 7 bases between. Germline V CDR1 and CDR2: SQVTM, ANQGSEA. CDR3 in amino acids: CSVDRNTEAFF. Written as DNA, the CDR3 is TGCAGCGTGGACAGAAACACTGAAGCTTTCTTT.

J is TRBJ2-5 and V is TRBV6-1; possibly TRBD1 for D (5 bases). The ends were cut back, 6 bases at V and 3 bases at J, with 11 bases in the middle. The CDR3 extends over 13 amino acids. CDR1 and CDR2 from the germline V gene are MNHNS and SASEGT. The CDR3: CASRRQLEETQYF. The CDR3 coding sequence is TGTGCCAGCAGGAGACAGCTAGAAGAGACCCAGTACTTC.

The CDR3 sequence is CSVEVGQNSYEQYF. DNA for the CDR3: TGCAGCGTTGAAGTGGGTCAGAACTCCTACGAGCAGTACTTC. The chain employs TRBV29-1 and TRBJ2-7; D remains ambiguous. The ends were cut back, 1 base at V and 0 bases at J, with 10 bases in the middle. The CDR3 runs 14 residues. Germline values: CDR1 SQVTM, CDR2 ANQGSEA.

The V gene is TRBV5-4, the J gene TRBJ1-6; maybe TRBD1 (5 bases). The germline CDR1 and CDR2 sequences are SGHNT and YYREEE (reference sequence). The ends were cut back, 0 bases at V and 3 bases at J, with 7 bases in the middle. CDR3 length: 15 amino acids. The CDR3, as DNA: TGTGCCAGCAGCTTGGGGGGGGTCTATAATTCACCCCTCCACTTT. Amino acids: CASSLGGVYNSPLHF.